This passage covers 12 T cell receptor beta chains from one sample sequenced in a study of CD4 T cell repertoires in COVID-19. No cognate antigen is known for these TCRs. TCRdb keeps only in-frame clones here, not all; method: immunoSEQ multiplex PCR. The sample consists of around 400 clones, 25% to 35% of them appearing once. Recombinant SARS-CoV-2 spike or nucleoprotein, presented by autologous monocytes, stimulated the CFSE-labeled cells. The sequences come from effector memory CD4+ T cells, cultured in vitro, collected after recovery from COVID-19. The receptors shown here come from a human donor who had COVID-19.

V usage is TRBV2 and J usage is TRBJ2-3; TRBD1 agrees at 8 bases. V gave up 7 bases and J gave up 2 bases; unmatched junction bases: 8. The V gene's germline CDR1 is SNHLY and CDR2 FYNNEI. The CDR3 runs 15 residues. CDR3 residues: CASKNEQGDTDTQYF. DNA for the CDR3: TGTGCCAGCAAAAACGAACAGGGGGACACAGATACGCAGTATTTT.

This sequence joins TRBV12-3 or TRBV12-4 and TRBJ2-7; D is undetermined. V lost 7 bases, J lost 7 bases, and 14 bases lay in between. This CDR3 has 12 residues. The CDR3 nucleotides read TGTGCCAGCATGGGCCCGGTGCGGGAGCAGTACTTC. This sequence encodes CASMGPVREQYF.

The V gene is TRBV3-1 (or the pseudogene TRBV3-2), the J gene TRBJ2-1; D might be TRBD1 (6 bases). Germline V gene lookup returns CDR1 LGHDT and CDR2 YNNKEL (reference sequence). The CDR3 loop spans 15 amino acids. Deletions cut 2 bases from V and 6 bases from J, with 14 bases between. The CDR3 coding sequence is TGTGCCAGCAGCCAACTCCGGCGAGGGGGCAATGAGCAGTTCTTC. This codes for CASSQLRRGGNEQFF.

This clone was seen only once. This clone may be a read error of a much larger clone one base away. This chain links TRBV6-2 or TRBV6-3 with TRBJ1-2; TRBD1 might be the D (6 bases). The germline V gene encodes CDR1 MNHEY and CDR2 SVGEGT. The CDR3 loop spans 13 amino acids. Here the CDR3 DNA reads TGTGCCAGCAGTGGGACACTTAACTATGGCCACACCTTC. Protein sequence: CASSGTLNYGHTF.

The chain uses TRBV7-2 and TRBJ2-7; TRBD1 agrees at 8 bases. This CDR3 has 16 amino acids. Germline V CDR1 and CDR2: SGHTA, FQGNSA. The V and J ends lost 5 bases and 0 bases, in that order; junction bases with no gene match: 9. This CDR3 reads CASSPRRTGSSYEQYF. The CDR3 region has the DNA TGTGCCAGCAGCCCAAGAAGGACAGGGTCCTCCTACGAGCAGTACTTC.

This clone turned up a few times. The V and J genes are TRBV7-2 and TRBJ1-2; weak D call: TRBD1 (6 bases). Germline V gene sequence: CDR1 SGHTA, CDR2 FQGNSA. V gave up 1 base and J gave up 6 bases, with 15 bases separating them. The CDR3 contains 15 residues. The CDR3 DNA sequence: TGTGCCAGCAGCTTAGAGACAGGTCCCATCCATGGCTACACCTTC. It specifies CASSLETGPIHGYTF. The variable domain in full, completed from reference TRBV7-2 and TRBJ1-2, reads GAGVSQSPSNKVTEKGKDVELRCDPISGHTALYWYRQSLGQGLEFLIYFQGNSAPDKSGLPSDRFSAERTGGSVSTLTIQRTQQEDSAVYLCASSLETGPIHGYTFGSGTRLTVV.

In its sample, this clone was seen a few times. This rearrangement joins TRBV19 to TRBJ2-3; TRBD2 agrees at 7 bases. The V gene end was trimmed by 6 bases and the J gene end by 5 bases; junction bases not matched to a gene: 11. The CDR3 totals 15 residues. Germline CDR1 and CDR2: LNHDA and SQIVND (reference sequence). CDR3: CASRETSVAVDTQYF. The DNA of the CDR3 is TGTGCCAGTAGGGAAACTAGCGTTGCGGTAGATACGCAGTATTTT.

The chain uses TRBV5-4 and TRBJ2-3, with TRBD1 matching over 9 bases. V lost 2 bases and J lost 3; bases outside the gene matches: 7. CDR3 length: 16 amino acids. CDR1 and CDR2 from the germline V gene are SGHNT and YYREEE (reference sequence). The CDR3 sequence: CASSFGTGKGTDTQYF. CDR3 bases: TGTGCCAGCAGCTTTGGGACAGGGAAAGGTACAGATACGCAGTATTTT.

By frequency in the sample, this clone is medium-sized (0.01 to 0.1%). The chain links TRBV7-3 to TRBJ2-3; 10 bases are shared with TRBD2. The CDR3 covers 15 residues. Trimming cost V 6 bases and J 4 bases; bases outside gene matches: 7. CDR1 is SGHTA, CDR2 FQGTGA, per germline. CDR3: CASSLLAGVSDTQYF. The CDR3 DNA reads TGTGCCAGCAGTCTTCTAGCGGGAGTTTCAGATACGCAGTATTTT. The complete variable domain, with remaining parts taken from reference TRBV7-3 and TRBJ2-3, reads GAGVSQTPSNKVTEKGKYVELRCDPISGHTALYWYRQSLGQGPEFLIYFQGTGAADDSGLPNDRFFAVRPEGSVSTLKIQRTERGDSAVYLCASSLLAGVSDTQYFGPGTRLTVL.

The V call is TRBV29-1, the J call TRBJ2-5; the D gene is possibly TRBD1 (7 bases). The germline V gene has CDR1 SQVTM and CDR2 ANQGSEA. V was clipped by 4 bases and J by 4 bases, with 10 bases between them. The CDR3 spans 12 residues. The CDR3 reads CSVGQGGETQYF. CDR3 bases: TGCAGCGTTGGGCAGGGGGGAGAGACCCAGTACTTC.

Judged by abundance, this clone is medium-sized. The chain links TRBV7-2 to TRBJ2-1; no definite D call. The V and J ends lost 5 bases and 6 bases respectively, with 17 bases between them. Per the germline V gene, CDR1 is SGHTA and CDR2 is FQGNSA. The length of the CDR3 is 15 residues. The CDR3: CASSQVGSPGNEQFF. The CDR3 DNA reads TGTGCCAGCAGCCAAGTAGGGTCTCCCGGCAATGAGCAGTTCTTC.

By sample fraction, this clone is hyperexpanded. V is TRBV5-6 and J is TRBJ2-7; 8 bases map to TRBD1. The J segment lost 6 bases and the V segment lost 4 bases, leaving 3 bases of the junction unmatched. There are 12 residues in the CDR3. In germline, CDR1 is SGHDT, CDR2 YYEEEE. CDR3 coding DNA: TGTGCCAGCAGCATGACAGGGGCCGAGCAGTACTTC. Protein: CASSMTGAEQYF.